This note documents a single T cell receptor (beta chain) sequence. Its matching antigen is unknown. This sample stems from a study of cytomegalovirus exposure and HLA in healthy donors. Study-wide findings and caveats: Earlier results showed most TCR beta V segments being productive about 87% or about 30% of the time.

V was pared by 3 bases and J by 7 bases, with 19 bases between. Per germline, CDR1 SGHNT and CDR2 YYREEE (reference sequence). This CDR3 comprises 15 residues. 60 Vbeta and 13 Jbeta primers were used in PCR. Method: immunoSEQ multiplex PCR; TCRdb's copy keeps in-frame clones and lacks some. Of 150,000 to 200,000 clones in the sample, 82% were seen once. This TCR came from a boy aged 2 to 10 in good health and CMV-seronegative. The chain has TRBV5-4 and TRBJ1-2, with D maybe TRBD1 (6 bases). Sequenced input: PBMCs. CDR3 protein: CASSSPAGGASGYTF. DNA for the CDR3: TGTGCCAGCAGCTCGCCGGCGGGGGGGGCGAGTGGCTACACCTTC.